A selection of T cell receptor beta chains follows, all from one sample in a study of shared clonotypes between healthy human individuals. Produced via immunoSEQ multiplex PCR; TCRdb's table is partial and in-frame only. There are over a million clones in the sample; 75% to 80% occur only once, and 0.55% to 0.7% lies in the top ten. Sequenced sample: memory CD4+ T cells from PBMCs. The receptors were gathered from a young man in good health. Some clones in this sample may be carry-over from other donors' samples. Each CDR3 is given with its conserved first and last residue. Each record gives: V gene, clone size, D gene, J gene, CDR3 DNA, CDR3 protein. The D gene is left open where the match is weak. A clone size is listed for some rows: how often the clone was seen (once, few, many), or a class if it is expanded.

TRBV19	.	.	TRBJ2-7	TGTGCCAGTAGTAAGGGCAGAGTCTACGAGCAGTACTTC	CASSKGRVYEQYF
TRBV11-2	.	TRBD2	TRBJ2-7	TGTGCCAGCACCCGACCGGGGGGTGTTCTCGAGCAGTACTTC	CASTRPGGVLEQYF
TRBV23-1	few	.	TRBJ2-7	TGCGCCAGCAGTCAAAAGGTAGCTCCTGAATCCTACGAGCAGTACTTC	CASSQKVAPESYEQYF
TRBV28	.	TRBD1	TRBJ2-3	TGTGCTTTAGGGGGCGATACGCAGTATTTT	CALGGDTQYF
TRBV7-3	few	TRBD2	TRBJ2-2	TGTGCCAGCAGCTTACCGGGACTAGCGGGAAACACCGGGGAGCTGTTTTTT	CASSLPGLAGNTGELFF
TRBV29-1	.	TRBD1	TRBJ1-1	TGCAGCGCCGGACAGGGGAAAGGGACTGAGGCTTTCTTT	CSAGQGKGTEAFF
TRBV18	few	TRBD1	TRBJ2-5	TGTGCCAGCTCACCCGGGACAGGAGGGGAGACCCAGTACTTC	CASSPGTGGETQYF
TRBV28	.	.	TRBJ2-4	TGTGCCAGCAGTTTAGGCGGGGACATTCAGTACTTC	CASSLGGDIQYF
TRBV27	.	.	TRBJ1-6	TGTGCCAGCAGTGTTGGGGGGCGCAGTCCTTCCCTCCACTTT	CASSVGGRSPSLHF
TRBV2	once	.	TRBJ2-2	TGTGCCAGCAGGCCCTACACCGGGGAGCTGTTTTTT	CASRPYTGELFF
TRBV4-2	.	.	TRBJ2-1	TGTGCCAGCAGCCAAGCGGAAGGGTTATGGCAGTTCTTC	CASSQAEGLWQFF
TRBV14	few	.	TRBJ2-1	TGTGCCAGCAGCGGTAGTCTGGTCCGAGCCGGTCTCCAGTTCTTC	CASSGSLVRAGLQFF
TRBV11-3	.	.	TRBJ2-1	TGTGCCAGCAGCGCTAGTTTTGGGGGAAGGAGTAATGAGCAGTTCTTC	CASSASFGGRSNEQFF
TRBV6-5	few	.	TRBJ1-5	TGTGCCAGCAGCGCCAAGGTAAATGGCAATCAGCCCCAGCATTTT	CASSAKVNGNQPQHF
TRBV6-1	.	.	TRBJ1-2	TGTGCCAGCAGCGATCCCCTAAACTATGGCTACACCTTC	CASSDPLNYGYTF
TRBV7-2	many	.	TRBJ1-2	TGTGCCAGCAGCCCGGACAGTTGGAACTATGGCTACACCTTC	CASSPDSWNYGYTF
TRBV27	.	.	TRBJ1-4	TGTGCCAGCCTCCCCGCCGGGGGCCCAACTAATGAAAAACTGTTTTTT	CASLPAGGPTNEKLFF
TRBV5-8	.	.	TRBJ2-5	TGTGCCAGCAGCTTCCCGGGAGTGGAGACCCAGTACTTC	CASSFPGVETQYF
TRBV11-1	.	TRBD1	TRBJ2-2	TGTGCCAGCAGAGCAGGGACAGGGCAAGATTCCGGGGAGCTGTTTTTT	CASRAGTGQDSGELFF
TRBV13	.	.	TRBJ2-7	TGTGCCAGCAGCTTATCGGGCCCAGAAGACGAGCAGTACTTC	CASSLSGPEDEQYF
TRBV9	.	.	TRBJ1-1	TGTGCCAGCAGCGTAGACGAGAGAAGACCCCCTGAAGCTTTCTTT	CASSVDERRPPEAFF
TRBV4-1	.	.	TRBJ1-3	TGCGCCAGCAGCCAAGCCGCTGACAGAATCTCTGGAAACACCATATATTTT	CASSQAADRISGNTIYF
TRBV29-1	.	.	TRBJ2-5	TGCAGCGTTGTCGGAGAGCGGAACCTAGAGACCCAGTACTTC	CSVVGERNLETQYF
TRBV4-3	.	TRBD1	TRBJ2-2	TGCGCCAGCAGCCAACAGACAGGGTTATGGACCGGGGAGCTGTTTTTT	CASSQQTGLWTGELFF
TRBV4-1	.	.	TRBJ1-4	TGCGCCAGCAGCCGACAAGGAGGCCGGGTAGAAGAAAAACTGTTTTTT	CASSRQGGRVEEKLFF